A selection of T cell receptor beta chains follows, all from one sample in a study of T cell responses to AZD1222 COVID-19 vaccine. The protocol was immunoSEQ multiplex PCR, while the TCRdb copy is restricted to in-frame clones and leaves out a portion. This table holds 100,000 to 140,000 clones, roughly 87% found once. The starting material was peripheral blood, obtained on day 0 of AZD1222 vaccination. The receptors derive from an adult in good health. Both conserved end residues are part of each CDR3. A D gene is named only where the DNA matches it firmly. Only part of the rows carry a size: once, few, many, or a class if the clone is expanded.

TRBJ2-1	TRBV3-1/TRBV3-2	.	.	TGTGCCAGCAGCCTTCCCGGCGGCAGGGATGAGCAGTTCTTC	CASSLPGGRDEQFF
TRBJ1-1	TRBV18	.	TRBD1	TGTGCCAGCTCACGACAGGGTGTAGACACTGAAGCTTTCTTT	CASSRQGVDTEAFF
TRBJ2-3	TRBV29-1	.	.	TGCAGCGTTGACAAGGGCACAGATACGCAGTATTTT	CSVDKGTDTQYF
TRBJ1-1	TRBV11-2	.	.	TGTGCCAGCAGCCCCGGGCCCGCGAACACTGAAGCTTTCTTT	CASSPGPANTEAFF
TRBJ1-1	TRBV5-1	few	TRBD1	TGCGCCAGCAGCCGGGACAGTACGAACACTGAAGCTTTCTTT	CASSRDSTNTEAFF
TRBJ1-2	TRBV10-2	.	TRBD1	TGCGCCAGCAGTGAGTCAACAGGGGGGGGCTATGGCTACACCTTC	CASSESTGGGYGYTF
TRBJ2-7	TRBV18	.	TRBD1	TGTGCCAGCTCCCCCCTTGGACAGGGGGGCCACGAGCAGTACTTC	CASSPLGQGGHEQYF
TRBJ1-2	TRBV19	.	TRBD1	TGTGCCAGTAGTTCTCCAGGACAGGGACTATCCTATGGCTACACCTTC	CASSSPGQGLSYGYTF
TRBJ2-7	TRBV7-3	.	.	TGTGCCAGCAGCTTAACTGGCAGAGGCGTTGAGCAGTACTTC	CASSLTGRGVEQYF
TRBJ1-2	TRBV30	.	.	TGTGCCTGGAGTTCTACGGGGATCGATGGCTACACCTTC	CAWSSTGIDGYTF
TRBJ1-2	TRBV29-1	.	TRBD1	TGCAGCGCCCAGGACAGGGTTAGCTATGGCTACACCTTC	CSAQDRVSYGYTF
TRBJ1-1	TRBV14	.	TRBD1	TGTGCCAGCAGCCAAACCTCGGGACAGGGGACTCCTGAAGCTTTCTTT	CASSQTSGQGTPEAFF
TRBJ1-1	TRBV9	.	.	TGTGCCAGCAGCGCCGGGGTGTTGAACACTGAAGCTTTCTTT	CASSAGVLNTEAFF
TRBJ2-2	TRBV29-1	.	TRBD1	TGCAGCGTTAAGGGACAGTTCGGGACCGGGGAGCTGTTTTTT	CSVKGQFGTGELFF
TRBJ1-5	TRBV29-1	.	.	TGCAGCGTTGATGGGGGGTTTGGTCAGCCCCAGCATTTT	CSVDGGFGQPQHF
TRBJ2-3	TRBV19	.	TRBD1	TGTGCCAGTAGCAGACAGGGGTCAACTAGCACAGATACGCAGTATTTT	CASSRQGSTSTDTQYF
TRBJ2-1	TRBV27	.	TRBD1	TGTGCCAGCAGTGGGACAGGGAAACGGTCCTACAATGAGCAGTTCTTC	CASSGTGKRSYNEQFF
TRBJ2-2	TRBV27	once	TRBD2	TGTGCCAGCAGTTCCCATATAGCGGGAGGTAGCACCGGGGAGCTGTTTTTT	CASSSHIAGGSTGELFF
TRBJ2-3	TRBV7-3	.	.	TGTGCCAGCAGCCGTTCCAGCGGGTTAACAGATACGCAGTATTTT	CASSRSSGLTDTQYF
TRBJ2-5	TRBV21-1	.	.	TGTGCCAGTTTAAGCCAGCGGGGAAAAGAGACCCAGTACTTC	CASLSQRGKETQYF
TRBJ1-5	TRBV10-3	once	.	TGTGCCATCAGTGATGTCACCCCAAGGAATCAGCCCCAGCATTTT	CAISDVTPRNQPQHF
TRBJ1-5	TRBV7-9	.	.	TGTGCCAGCAGCGCACAGGGCGATCAGCCCCAGCATTTT	CASSAQGDQPQHF
TRBJ1-1	TRBV29-1	.	.	TGCAGCGTTGGTTTTGGTGAAGCTTTCTTT	CSVGFGEAFF
TRBJ1-1	TRBV7-2	few	.	TGTGCCAGCAGACCTTGGGGTGCTGGCACTGAAGCTTTCTTT	CASRPWGAGTEAFF
TRBJ2-3	TRBV7-3	.	.	TGTGCCAGCAGCTCACAGGTCGCAGATACGCAGTATTTT	CASSSQVADTQYF
TRBJ1-2	TRBV28	.	.	TGTGCCAGCGGGCAAAGACGGGCTGGAAGGGGCTACACCTTC	CASGQRRAGRGYTF
TRBJ1-5	TRBV7-8	once	.	TGTGCCAGCAGCTTGGCGGGGAGCAGTCAGCCCCAGCATTTT	CASSLAGSSQPQHF
TRBJ1-3	TRBV12-3/TRBV12-4	.	.	TGTGCCAGCAGCGACAGCAGAAACACCATATATTTT	CASSDSRNTIYF
TRBJ1-2	TRBV27	.	TRBD1	TGTGCCAGCAGTGGGGGGGACAGGACTAACTATGGCTACACCTTC	CASSGGDRTNYGYTF
TRBJ1-1	TRBV10-3	.	.	TGTGCCATCAGTGGCAGAGGGGCCGGGACTGAAGCTTTCTTT	CAISGRGAGTEAFF
TRBJ1-1	TRBV5-4	.	.	TGTGCCAGCAGCTTGGATGGGGTCAGGGACACTGAAGCTTTCTTT	CASSLDGVRDTEAFF
TRBJ1-2	TRBV6-2/TRBV6-3	.	.	TGTGCCAGCAGTGGCTCGGGCTATGGCTACACCTTC	CASSGSGYGYTF
TRBJ2-1	TRBV6-5	once	.	TGTGCCAGCAGTATCCGAGGAGCTAATGAGCAGTTCTTC	CASSIRGANEQFF
TRBJ1-6	TRBV15	.	.	TGTGCCACCAGCAGAGATCTCAGGACCCTGACGGATTCACCCTTCCACTTT	CATSRDLRTLTDSPFHF
TRBJ2-1	TRBV19	.	TRBD2	TGTGCCAGTAGTATAGATCTCCTAGCGGGTTACAATGAGCAGTTCTTC	CASSIDLLAGYNEQFF
TRBJ1-5	TRBV7-8	.	.	TGTGCCAGCAGCTGGGGAGACATTAGCAATCAGCCCCAGCATTTT	CASSWGDISNQPQHF
TRBJ2-3	TRBV28	.	TRBD1	TGTGCCAGCAGTTTAATAGGGGGCGCGGAAGATACGCAGTATTTT	CASSLIGGAEDTQYF
TRBJ1-2	TRBV11-2	.	TRBD1	TGTGCCAGCAGCCGACAGGGGCCCAGATACACCTTC	CASSRQGPRYTF
TRBJ2-3	TRBV6-5	.	TRBD1	TGTGCCAGCAGTTACCTCGGGACAGGTAGCACAGATACGCAGTATTTT	CASSYLGTGSTDTQYF
TRBJ1-6	TRBV5-6	.	TRBD1	TGTGCCAGCACCCCCCGACAGGGGATTGGCTCCTATAATTCACCCCTCCACTTT	CASTPRQGIGSYNSPLHF
TRBJ1-1	TRBV21-1	.	.	TGTGCCAGCAGCAATGGGACAGGGGGAATTAGGGCGAACACTGAAGCTTTCTTT	CASSNGTGGIRANTEAFF